This T cell receptor beta chain was observed in a study of OX40 agonist ivuxolimab in advanced cancers. Study-wide context: Ivuxolimab was an agonistic, fully human IgG2 monoclonal antibody directed against OX40 (CD134), a costimulatory receptor. Prior anti-PD-1, anti-PD-L1 or anti-CTLA-4 therapy was permitted, and checkpoint inhibitors had been received by less than 45% of dose-escalation patients. The point of sequencing TCRbeta in the periphery was to test whether ivuxolimab changed TCR sequence diversity and drove clonal T-cell expansion. Intravenous ivuxolimab was administered to patients every 2 weeks at six dose levels: 0.01, 0.1, 0.3, 1.5, 3 and 10 mg/kg. The paper describes the monotherapy dose-escalation part (N = 52 patients) of the phase I trial of ivuxolimab. Of the approximately 50 dose-escalation patients, hepatocellular carcinoma was present in around 20, melanoma in roughly 15, renal cell carcinoma in 9 and head and neck cancer in 9. In the dose-escalation cohort, 82.7% of patients were male, and the mean age was about 55 years, with a range of roughly 23 to 85. Partial responses occurred in three dose-escalation patients: two with cutaneous melanoma and one with hepatocellular carcinoma. Broader findings and caveats from the paper: After ivuxolimab, CD8+ T cells had more expanded clones than CD4+ T cells on average. Antigen specificity was not determined for the clonally expanded peripheral T cells. In the 0.1-3.0 mg/kg groups, partial responders were among the patients with the lowest normalized peripheral clonal expansion, particularly in CD8+ T cells. Clonal expansion of both CD4+ and CD8+ blood T cells was observed from baseline to week 6 at doses 0.1 to 3.0 mg/kg. Low levels of normalized T-cell clonal expansion were also seen in some patients who did not respond.

For sequencing of the TCRbeta CDR3 region, genomic DNA was extracted from the sorted cells. The immunoSEQ Assay was used to sequence the TCRbeta CDR3 regions. The table comes from immuneACCESS by way of TCRdb, which keeps in-frame sequences with V and J called. Part of the clones is missing from these tables; in studies checked, under half for an unresolved V gene and the rest for unknown reasons. This sample lists about 26,000 clones; 65% to 80% were detected once. Together, the top ten hold approximately 15% of the sample. The germline V gene encodes CDR1 LNHDA and CDR2 SQIVND (reference sequence). V is clipped by 1 base and J by 3 bases, and the sequence between their germline boundaries is 6 bases long. Including the terminal cysteine and phenylalanine, the CDR3 comprises 13 residues. Solely the CDR3 DNA is kept, with 39 bases framed from the first base. The trial excluded patients who had a history of autoimmune disease or were on systemic immunosuppression. In every dose cohort, peripheral blood was drawn for TCR sequencing at baseline, cycle 4 day 1, and cycle 7 day 1. The samples were drawn from a first-in-human, open-label, multicenter phase I dose-escalation trial of ivuxolimab. Adults with locally advanced or metastatic head and neck squamous cell, hepatocellular, melanoma or renal cell carcinoma were enrolled in the trial. Before TCR sequencing, CD4+ and CD8+ T cells were separately sorted from peripheral blood.

About this clone: The antigen this receptor binds is unknown. No much larger clonotype is one base removed from it; base qualities were not supplied.

Source: CD4+ or CD8+ T cells sorted from blood, taken in a trial of the OX40 agonist ivuxolimab. The chain is encoded by TRBV19 joined to TRBJ1-1, with the D segment identity uncertain. The receptor was isolated from an adult with an advanced solid tumor such as melanoma, head and neck, liver or kidney cancer. For the CDR3, the sequence is CASSIAAYTEAFF. The DNA sequence is as follows: TGTGCCAGTAGTATAGCTGCTTACACTGAAGCTTTCTTT.